Following are 18 T cell receptor beta chains from one sample sequenced in a study of cytomegalovirus exposure and HLA in healthy donors. The PCR ran on 60 Vbeta and 13 Jbeta primers. Profiled with immunoSEQ multiplex PCR; TCRdb holds only in-frame clones, not every one. Seen in this sample are around 140,000 clones; the ten most common clones hold 2% to 2.5%. The sequencing sample was made of PBMCs. These receptors originate from a woman aged 18-29 years in good health and CMV-seronegative.

The rearrangement joins TRBV5-3 to TRBJ2-1, with D possibly TRBD2 on 6 matching bases. TRBV5-3 is identified as an open reading frame with a role that is uncertain. The ends were cut back, 4 bases at V and 5 bases at J, with 16 bases in the middle. CDR3 length: 15 amino acids. CDR3 sequence reads: CARSPGGPENNEQFF. CDR3 coding DNA: TGTGCCAGAAGCCCCGGAGGGCCTGAAAACAATGAGCAGTTCTTC.

In nucleotides, the CDR3 is TGTGCCAGCAGTTCTAAAAGCGGGATTACCTACGAGCAGTACGTC. This codes for CASSSKSGITYEQYV. This sequence joins TRBV27 and TRBJ2-7; the match to TRBD2 covers 7 bases. The V and J ends lost 4 bases and 2 bases, in that order; junction bases with no gene match: 8. Germline lookup yields CDR1 MNHEY and CDR2 SMNVEV (reference sequence). The CDR3 length is 15 residues.

This sequence joins TRBV6-5 and TRBJ1-3; the D gene is possibly TRBD1 (5 bases). The CDR3 has 14 amino acids. V lost 4 bases and J lost 2, with 9 bases in between. In germline, CDR1 is MNHEY, CDR2 SVGAGI. The DNA of the CDR3 is TGTGCCAGCAGTTTGACAGTAACTGGAAACACCATATATTTT. Translated, it gives CASSLTVTGNTIYF.

The V call is TRBV6-4, the J call TRBJ2-2; 13 nucleotides line up with TRBD2. This CDR3 is 17 amino acids long. After removal of 3 bases from V and 6 bases from J, the junction contained 7 bases not matched to a gene. CDR1 and CDR2 from the germline V gene are MRHNA and SNTAGT. The DNA for the CDR3 is TGTGCCAGCAGTGATGGACTAGCGGGAGAGGGGTCCGGGGAGCTGTTTTTT. The encoded protein is CASSDGLAGEGSGELFF.

The rearrangement links TRBV5-4 to TRBJ1-1; a weak D match, TRBD1 (6 bases). The germline V gene encodes CDR1 SGHNT and CDR2 YYREEE (reference sequence). The length of the CDR3 is 14 residues. V was shortened by 3 bases and J by 5 bases, with 14 bases between the two germline ends. CDR3 DNA: TGTGCCAGCAGCTCTTATGGGGGCGGTACTGAAGCTTTCTTT. Translating gives CASSSYGGGTEAFF.

Comments on this clone: Germline is not matched at one junction end, which may reflect a read error. The chain combines TRBV15 with TRBJ2-2; a weak D match, TRBD1 (6 bases). The CDR3 covers 14 residues. Germline CDR1 reads LNHNV; CDR2 reads YYDKDF (reference sequence). The CDR3 reads CATSGDRITGELFF. As DNA, the CDR3 is TGTGCCACCAGCGGAGACAGGATCACCGGGGAGCTGTTTTTT.

V is TRBV2 and J is TRBJ2-1, with 7 bases identical to TRBD1. Trimming cost V 6 bases and J 5 bases; bases outside gene matches: 10. CDR1 and CDR2 (germline): SNHLY, FYNNEI. The CDR3 spans 15 residues. This chain's CDR3 is CASRREAGGDNEQFF. CDR3 nucleotide sequence: TGTGCCAGCAGGAGAGAGGCAGGGGGTGACAATGAGCAGTTCTTC.

This chain links TRBV5-1 with TRBJ2-7, with D possibly matching TRBD2 (6 bases). Germline assignment: CDR1 SGHRS and CDR2 YFSETQ. The germline V and J ends were trimmed by 4 bases and 2 bases, with 16 bases remaining between them. The CDR3 runs 15 residues. Written as DNA, the CDR3 is TGCGCCAGCAGCCTCGGAGGGACGGGCGCCTACGAGCAGTACGTC. Amino acids: CASSLGGTGAYEQYV.

The chain couples TRBV9 to TRBJ2-1; TRBD2 is a possible D gene (6 bases). Germline V gene lookup returns CDR1 SGDLS and CDR2 YYNGEE. V lost 0 bases and J lost 3, with 19 bases in between. The CDR3 is 18 residues long. This chain's CDR3 is CASSVGPGLGSGYNEQFF. The CDR3 nucleotides are TGTGCCAGCAGCGTAGGGCCGGGACTCGGAAGCGGCTACAATGAGCAGTTCTTC.

Of note for this clone: The germline gene is not matched at one end of the junction; a read error may be the cause. J is TRBJ2-1 and V is TRBV11-2, with a weak D call TRBD2 (5 bases). The CDR3 covers 17 residues. In germline, CDR1 is SGHAT, CDR2 FQNNGV. The CDR3 loop is CASNLGMTGSGSNEQFF. The CDR3 nucleotides read TGTGCCAGCAACTTAGGTATGACGGGATCGGGTTCGAATGAGCAGTTCTTC.

As to this clone: This sample includes further DNA sequences coding for the same CDR3. The rearrangement uses TRBV19 and TRBJ2-1, with 9 positions matching TRBD2. V trimming: 3 bases; J trimming: 4 bases; junction bases outside the gene matches: 4. The germline V gene has CDR1 LNHDA and CDR2 SQIVND (reference sequence). This CDR3 has 15 amino acids. CDR3 amino acids: CASSIPGLAYNEQFF. DNA of the CDR3: TGTGCCAGTAGTATCCCAGGACTAGCGTACAATGAGCAGTTCTTC.

V gene TRBV15 combines with J gene TRBJ1-4; D unclear. Germline CDR1 LNHNV, CDR2 YYDKDF (reference sequence). Trimming removed 8 bases from V and 5 bases from J, with 12 bases in between. The CDR3 is 13 residues long. Written as DNA, the CDR3 is TGTGCCACCGCGAGGAACTTCAATGAAAAACTGTTTTTT. Translation gives CATARNFNEKLFF.

The chain combines TRBV6-5 with TRBJ2-5, with D perhaps TRBD2 (6 bases). The germline V gene has CDR1 MNHEY and CDR2 SVGAGI. The CDR3 length is 16 residues. Deletions cut 0 bases from V and 5 bases from J, with 16 bases between. As DNA, the CDR3 is TGTGCCAGCAGTTACTCGGGGAGTCCTCGGGGGGAGACCCAGTACTTC. Protein: CASSYSGSPRGETQYF.

The rearrangement links TRBV2 to TRBJ1-2; D might be TRBD1 (5 bases). From germline, CDR1 is SNHLY and CDR2 FYNNEI. The CDR3 has 13 residues. V lost 2 bases and J lost 7, with 11 bases in between. Here the CDR3 DNA reads TGTGCCAGCAGTGAATACGTGGGGCCTGGCTACACCTTC. Amino acid sequence: CASSEYVGPGYTF.

The chain uses TRBV27 and TRBJ2-7, with TRBD2 matching over 7 bases. The V gene's germline CDR1 is MNHEY and CDR2 SMNVEV (reference sequence). V shed 2 bases and J 7 bases; nucleotides not matched to a gene: 11. This CDR3 contains 15 residues. CDR3 in DNA: TGTGCCAGCAGTTTAGGGCTGGGAGGGACGCGTGAGCAGTACTTC. This gives the protein CASSLGLGGTREQYF.

J is TRBJ2-5 and V is TRBV27, with 9 nucleotides matching TRBD2. V dropped 1 base and J dropped 6; count of bases not matched to a gene: 12. The germline gives CDR1 MNHEY, CDR2 SMNVEV (reference sequence). CDR3 size: 17 residues. Written as DNA, the CDR3 is TGTGCCAGCAGTTTATTTGGCGGGAGGGCCGCGGGGAAGACCCAGTACTTC. As protein: CASSLFGGRAAGKTQYF.

The chain couples TRBV30 to TRBJ2-1; D possibly corresponds to TRBD1 (6 bases). CDR1 and CDR2 (germline): GTSNPN, SVGIG (reference sequence). V was trimmed by 4 bases and J by 10 bases, leaving 11 bases between them. The length of the CDR3 is 11 residues. The CDR3 spells CAWTHRAEQFF. The CDR3, as DNA: TGTGCCTGGACTCACAGGGCAGAGCAGTTCTTC.

This chain links TRBV7-2 with TRBJ1-4, with D maybe TRBD1 (5 bases). CDR1 is SGHTA, CDR2 FQGNSA, per germline. V was shortened by 5 bases and J by 8 bases, with 18 bases between the two germline ends. The length of the CDR3 is 15 residues. The chain's CDR3 is CASSKDRADTEKLFF. CDR3 coding DNA: TGTGCCAGCAGCAAAGACCGGGCGGACACAGAAAAACTGTTTTTT.